The T cell receptor (beta chain) under discussion was sequenced for a study of T cell responses to AZD1222 COVID-19 vaccine. CDR3 size: 14 residues. Germline V gene sequence: CDR1 MNHEY, CDR2 SVGAGI. Deletions cut 0 bases from V and 3 bases from J, with 6 bases between. Sequencing was performed with immunoSEQ multiplex PCR; in TCRdb, only in-frame clones are kept and a portion is missing. The sample includes more than 70,000 clones, more than 75% seen only once; the top ten take about 13%. V is TRBV6-5 and J is TRBJ1-3; D is ambiguous. Sequencing used peripheral blood, obtained on day 0 of AZD1222 vaccination. This clonotype originated in an adult in good health. CDR3 DNA sequence: TGTGCCAGCAGTTACTCGGGGATTGGAAACACCATATATTTT. Encoded protein: CASSYSGIGNTIYF.